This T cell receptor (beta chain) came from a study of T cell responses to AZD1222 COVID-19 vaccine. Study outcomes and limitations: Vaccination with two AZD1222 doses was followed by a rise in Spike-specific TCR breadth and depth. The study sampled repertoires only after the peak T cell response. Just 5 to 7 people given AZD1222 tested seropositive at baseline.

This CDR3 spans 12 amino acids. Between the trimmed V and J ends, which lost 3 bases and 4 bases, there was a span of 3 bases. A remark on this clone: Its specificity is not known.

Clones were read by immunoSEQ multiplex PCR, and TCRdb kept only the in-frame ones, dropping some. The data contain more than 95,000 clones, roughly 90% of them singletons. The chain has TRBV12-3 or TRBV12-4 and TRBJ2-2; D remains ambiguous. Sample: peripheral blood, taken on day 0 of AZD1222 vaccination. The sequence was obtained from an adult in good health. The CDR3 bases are TGTGCCAGCAGTTTTGTCACCGGGGAGCTGTTTTTT. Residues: CASSFVTGELFF.